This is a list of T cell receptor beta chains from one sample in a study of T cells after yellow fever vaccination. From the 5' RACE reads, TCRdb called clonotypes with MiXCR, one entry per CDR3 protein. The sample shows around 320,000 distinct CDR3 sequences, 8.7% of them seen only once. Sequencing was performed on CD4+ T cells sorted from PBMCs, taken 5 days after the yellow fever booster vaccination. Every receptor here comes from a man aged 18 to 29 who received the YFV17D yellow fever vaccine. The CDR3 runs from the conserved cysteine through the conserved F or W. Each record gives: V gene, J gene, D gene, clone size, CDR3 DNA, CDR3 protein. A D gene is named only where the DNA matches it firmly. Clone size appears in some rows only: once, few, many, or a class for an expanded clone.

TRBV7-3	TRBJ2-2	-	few	TGTGCCAGCTCACCTCGAGGTCTTTTGGCCGGGGAGCTGTTTTTT	CASSPRGLLAGELFF
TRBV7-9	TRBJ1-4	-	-	TGTGCCAGCAGCACACAAGGAGCATATGAAAAACTGTTTTTT	CASSTQGAYEKLFF
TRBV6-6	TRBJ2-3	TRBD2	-	TGTGCCAGCAGTGGACTCCGGGGGGGGACAGATACGCAGTATTTT	CASSGLRGGTDTQYF
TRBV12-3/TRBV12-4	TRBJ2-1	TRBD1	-	TGTGCCAGCAGCTTACAGGGGTGGAATGAGCAGTTCTTC	CASSLQGWNEQFF
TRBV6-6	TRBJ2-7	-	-	TGTGCCAGCAGTTACAGCACATTGAGGGAGCAGTACTTC	CASSYSTLREQYF
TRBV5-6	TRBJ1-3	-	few	TGTGCCAGCAGCCCCCGGACGGTGAACACCATATATTTT	CASSPRTVNTIYF
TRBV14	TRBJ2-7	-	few	TGTGCCAGCAGTCTAGGGGGGGTCGACTCCGAGCAGTACTTC	CASSLGGVDSEQYF
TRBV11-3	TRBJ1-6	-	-	TGTGCCAGCAGCTTAGTGGACAAATTTAATTCACCCCTCCACTTT	CASSLVDKFNSPLHF
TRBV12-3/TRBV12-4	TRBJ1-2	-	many	TGTGCCAGCAGTTTAAGGGACATTAACTATGGCTACACCTTC	CASSLRDINYGYTF
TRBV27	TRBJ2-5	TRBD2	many	TGTGCCAGCAAGCGGGGGGCGAACCAAGAGACCCAGTACTTC	CASKRGANQETQYF
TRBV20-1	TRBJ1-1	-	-	TGCAGTGCTAGTGAATTCGGGATGAACACTGAAGCTTTCTTT	CSASEFGMNTEAFF
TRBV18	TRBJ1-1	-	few	TGTGCCAGCTCATTGGAGATGCCCCTTGAAGCTTTCTTT	CASSLEMPLEAFF
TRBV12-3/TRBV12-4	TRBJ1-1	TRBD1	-	TGTGCCAGCAGTCCGGGACAGGGGTTTTGGTTCCCCGCCGCTGAAGCTTTCTTT	CASSPGQGFWFPAAEAFF
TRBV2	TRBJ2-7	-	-	TGTGCCAGCGGGACTGACGGGTTACCACACGAGCAGTACTTC	CASGTDGLPHEQYF
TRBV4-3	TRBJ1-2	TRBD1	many	TGCGCCAGCAGCTCCCGGACAGGGAATGGCTACACCTTC	CASSSRTGNGYTF
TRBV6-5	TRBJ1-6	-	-	TGTGCCAGCACCTCAGGTTTGACCCTCCACTTT	CASTSGLTLHF